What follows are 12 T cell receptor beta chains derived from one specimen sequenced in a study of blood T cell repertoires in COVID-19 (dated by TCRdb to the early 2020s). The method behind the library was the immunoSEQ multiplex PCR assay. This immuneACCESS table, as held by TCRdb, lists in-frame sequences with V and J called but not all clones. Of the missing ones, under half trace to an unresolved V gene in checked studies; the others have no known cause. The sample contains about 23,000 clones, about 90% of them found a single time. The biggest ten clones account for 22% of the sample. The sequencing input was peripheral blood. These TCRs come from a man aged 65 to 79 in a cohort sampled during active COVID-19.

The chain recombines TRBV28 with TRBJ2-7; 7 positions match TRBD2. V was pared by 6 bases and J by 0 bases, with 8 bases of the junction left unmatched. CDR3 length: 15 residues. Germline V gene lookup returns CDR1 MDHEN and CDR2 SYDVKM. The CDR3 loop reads CASRKSGVGSYEQYF. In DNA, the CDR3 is TGTGCCAGCAGGAAAAGCGGGGTGGGCTCCTACGAGCAGTACTTC.

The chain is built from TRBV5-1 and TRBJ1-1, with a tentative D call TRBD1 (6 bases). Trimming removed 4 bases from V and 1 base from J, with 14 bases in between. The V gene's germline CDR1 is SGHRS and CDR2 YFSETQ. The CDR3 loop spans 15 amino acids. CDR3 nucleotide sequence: TGCGCCAGCAGCCCCCGTCCGACAGGGAACACTGAAGCTTTCTTT. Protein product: CASSPRPTGNTEAFF. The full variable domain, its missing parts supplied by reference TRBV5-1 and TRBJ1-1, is KAGVTQTPRYLIKTRGQQVTLSCSPISGHRSVSWYQQTPGQGLQFLFEYFSETQRNKGNFPGRFSGRQFSNSRSEMNVSTLELGDSALYLCASSPRPTGNTEAFFGQGTRLTVV.

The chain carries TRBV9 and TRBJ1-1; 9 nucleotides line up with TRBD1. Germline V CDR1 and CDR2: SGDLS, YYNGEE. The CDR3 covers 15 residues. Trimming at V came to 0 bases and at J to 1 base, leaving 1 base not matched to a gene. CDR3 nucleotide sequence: TGTGCCAGCAGCGTAGACAGGGGGCGGAACACTGAAGCTTTCTTT. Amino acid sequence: CASSVDRGRNTEAFF.

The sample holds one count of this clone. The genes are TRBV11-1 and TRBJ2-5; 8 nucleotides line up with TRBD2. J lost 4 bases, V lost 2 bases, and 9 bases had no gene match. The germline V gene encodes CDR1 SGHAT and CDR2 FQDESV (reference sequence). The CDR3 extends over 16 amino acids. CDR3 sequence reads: CASSLSLTREGETQYF. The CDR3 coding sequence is TGTGCCAGCAGCTTATCCCTGACACGGGAGGGAGAGACCCAGTACTTC.

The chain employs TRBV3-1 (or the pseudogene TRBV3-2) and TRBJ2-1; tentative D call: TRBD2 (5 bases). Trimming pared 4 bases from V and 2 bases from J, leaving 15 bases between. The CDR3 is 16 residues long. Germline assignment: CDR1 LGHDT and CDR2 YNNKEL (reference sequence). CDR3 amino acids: CASSPSSSPTYNEQFF. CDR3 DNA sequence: TGTGCCAGCAGCCCCAGCTCTAGCCCTACCTACAATGAGCAGTTCTTC.

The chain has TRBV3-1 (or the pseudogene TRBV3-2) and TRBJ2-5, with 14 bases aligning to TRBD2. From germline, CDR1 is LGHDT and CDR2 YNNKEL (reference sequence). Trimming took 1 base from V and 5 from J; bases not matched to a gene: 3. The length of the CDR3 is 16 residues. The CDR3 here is CASSQGGLAGVETQYF. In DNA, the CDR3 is TGTGCCAGCAGCCAAGGGGGACTAGCGGGAGTGGAGACCCAGTACTTC.

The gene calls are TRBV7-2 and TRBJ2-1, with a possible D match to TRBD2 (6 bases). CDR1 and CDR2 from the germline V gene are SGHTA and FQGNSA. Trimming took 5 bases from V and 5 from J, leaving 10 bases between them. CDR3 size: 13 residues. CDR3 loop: CASSKTRNNEQFF. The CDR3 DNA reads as TGTGCCAGCAGCAAGACTAGAAACAATGAGCAGTTCTTC.

CDR3 residues: CASSERGSEGYTF. The CDR3 DNA is TGTGCCAGCAGTGAACGGGGGTCAGAAGGCTACACCTTC. The chain is built from TRBV6-1 and TRBJ1-2; D might be TRBD1 (5 bases). Trimming removed 2 bases at V and 8 bases at J, with 12 bases between. Looked up from germline, CDR1 is MNHNS and CDR2 is SASEGT. The CDR3 runs to 13 residues.

In DNA form, the CDR3 reads TGCGCCAGCAGCCCTCCTCCCGCCGGGACAAGAAACACCGGGGAGCTGTTTTTT. Amino acid sequence: CASSPPPAGTRNTGELFF. The chain employs TRBV4-1 and TRBJ2-2; a weak D match, TRBD1 (6 bases). Trimming pared 4 bases from V and 2 bases from J, leaving 20 bases between. The CDR3 consists of 18 residues. Germline V gene lookup returns CDR1 MGHRA and CDR2 YSYEKL.

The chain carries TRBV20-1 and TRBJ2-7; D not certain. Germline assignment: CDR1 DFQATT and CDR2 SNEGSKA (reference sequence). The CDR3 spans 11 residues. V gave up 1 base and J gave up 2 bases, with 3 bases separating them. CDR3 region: CSARGAYEQYF. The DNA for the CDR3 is TGCAGTGCTAGAGGCGCCTACGAGCAGTACTTC.

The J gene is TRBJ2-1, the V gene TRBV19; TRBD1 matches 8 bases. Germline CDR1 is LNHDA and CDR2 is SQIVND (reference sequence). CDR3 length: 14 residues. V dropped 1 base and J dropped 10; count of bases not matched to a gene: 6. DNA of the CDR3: TGTGCCAGTAGTATAGCCCAGGGGGCCCGGGAGCAGTTCTTC. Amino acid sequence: CASSIAQGAREQFF.

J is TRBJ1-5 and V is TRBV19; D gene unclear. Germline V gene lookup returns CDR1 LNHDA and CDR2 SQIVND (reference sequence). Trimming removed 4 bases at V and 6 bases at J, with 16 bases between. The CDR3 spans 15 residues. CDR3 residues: CASSREGVSGQPQHF. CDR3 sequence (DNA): TGTGCCAGTAGTAGAGAGGGTGTTTCGGGTCAGCCCCAGCATTTT.